This T cell receptor (beta chain) was observed in a study of blood T cell repertoires in COVID-19. At the level of the study: Sites in the United States, Italy and Spain provided acute and convalescent COVID-19 samples. In each case, the material was cDNA or gDNA derived from T cells, B-cell-depleted T cells, or PBMCs.

Sequenced by immunoSEQ multiplex PCR; TCRdb stores in-frame clones only, minus some. The sample lists about 130,000 clones, around nine tenths occurring once. Trimming took off 2 bases at V and 8 bases at J, with 18 bases between the two ends. CDR1 and CDR2 (germline): MNHNY, SVGAGI (reference sequence). This CDR3 spans 15 amino acids. This sequence originates from a man aged 55 to 70 with COVID-19, enrolled during active disease. Sequencing input: peripheral blood. The chain has TRBV6-6 and TRBJ1-1; D might be TRBD1 (6 bases). The CDR3 DNA sequence: TGTGCCAGCAGTTACCCTATGACAGGACTCATGGAAGCTTTCTTT. The encoded protein is CASSYPMTGLMEAFF.